What follows describes a single T cell receptor beta chain. Method: immunoSEQ multiplex PCR; TCRdb's copy keeps in-frame clones and lacks some. Of about 250,000 clones listed, around 85% are singletons. The sample originates from a study of blood T cell repertoires in COVID-19. From germline, CDR1 is MDHEN and CDR2 SYDVKM. The CDR3 has 16 amino acids. Trimming shortened V by 5 bases and J by 4 bases, and 18 bases separated the two germline ends. The sample comprised peripheral blood. The receptor was derived from a man aged 45-65 years with active or convalescent COVID-19. The rearrangement uses TRBV28 and TRBJ1-3; D possibly corresponds to TRBD1 (5 bases). The CDR3 region has the DNA TGTGCCAGCAGTCCCCGGGGGGGTCGGAGGGGAAACACCATATATTTT. Protein product: CASSPRGGRRGNTIYF.